The clone carrying this TCR beta chain was recorded at least ten times. Its antigen remains unidentified. The sample is drawn from a study of read filtering for tumor transcriptome and immune sequencing. Looking at the study overall: By R-ISS, stages I, II and III held approximately 8, 17 and 7 patients. Notes on the study in general: The sorted CD138-negative fraction was a mixed bone marrow immune population, not purified T cells. IR-seq and RNA-seq agreed better without single-read clonotypes. Even smaller IR-seq throughput identified most shared clonotypes.

Molecular barcoded adaptors covering alpha/delta and beta/gamma chains were used on about 0.4 ug RNA. TCRdb re-called the reads through MiXCR, storing one row per CDR3 protein. The sample contains approximately 65,000 distinct CDR3 sequences, around 14% of which appear only once. Germline loops: CDR1 SGDLS, CDR2 YYNGEE. The CDR3 is made up of 19 amino acids. V was clipped by 3 bases and J by 0 bases; unmatched bases: 9. The chain couples TRBV9 to TRBJ2-1, with 13 bases that match TRBD2. This TCR was recovered from a donor aged 40 or over with multiple myeloma. Sequenced input: a population of CD138-negative cells sorted from bone marrow. The CDR3 nucleotides read TGTGCCAGCAGCGGGGGGGGACTAGCGGGGACGAGCTCCTACAATGAGCAGTTCTTC. Encoded protein: CASSGGGLAGTSSYNEQFF.